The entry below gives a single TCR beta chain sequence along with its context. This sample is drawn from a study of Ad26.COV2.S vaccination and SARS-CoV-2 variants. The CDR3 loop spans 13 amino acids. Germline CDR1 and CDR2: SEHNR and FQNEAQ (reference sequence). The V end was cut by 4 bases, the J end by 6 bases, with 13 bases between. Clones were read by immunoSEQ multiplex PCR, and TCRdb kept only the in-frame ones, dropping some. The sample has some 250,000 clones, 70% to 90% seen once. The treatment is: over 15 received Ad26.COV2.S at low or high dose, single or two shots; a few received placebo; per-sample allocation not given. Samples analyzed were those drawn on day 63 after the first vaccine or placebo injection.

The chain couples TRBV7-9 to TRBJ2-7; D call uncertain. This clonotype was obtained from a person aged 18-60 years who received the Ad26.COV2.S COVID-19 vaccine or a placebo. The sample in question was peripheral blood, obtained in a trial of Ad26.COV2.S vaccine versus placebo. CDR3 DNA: TGTGCCAGCAGCTCTTCGACTCAACGCGAGCAGTACTTC. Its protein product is CASSSSTQREQYF.